The 20 T cell receptor beta chains given below trace back to one sample, sequenced in a study of regulatory T cells in long-lasting Graves disease. The time point here: newly diagnosed GD, antithyroid drugs for less than 3 months. Construction of the TCR library relied on RNA isolated from PBMCs. Assembly of TCR beta libraries relied on iRepertoire HTBI primers together with Arm-PCR of CDR3 regions. TCRdb redid the calling of the multiplex PCR reads with MiXCR, one entry per CDR3 protein. The profile shows fewer than 350,000 distinct CDR3 sequences, about 20% of them singletons. This material consisted of peripheral blood mononuclear cells (PBMCs), taken at new diagnosis, from a patient treated with antithyroid drugs. The origin of the receptors is a female donor with Graves disease.

Regarding this clonotype: One base separates it from a far larger clone, so it is likely a read error. This chain connects TRBV11-3 to TRBJ2-1; 13 nucleotides align to TRBD2. The V gene's germline CDR1 is SGHNT and CDR2 YENEEA. This CDR3 has 15 residues. As DNA, the CDR3 is TGTGGCAGCAGTGACGGGACTAGCGGGATCGATGAGCAGTTCTTC. Amino acids: CGSSDGTSGIDEQFF.

This clonotype has only a few counts. This sequence joins TRBV28 and TRBJ2-7, with TRBD2 matching 7 bases. Germline values: CDR1 MDHEN, CDR2 SYDVKM. The V gene end was trimmed by 3 bases and the J gene end by 2 bases; junction bases not matched to a gene: 7. This CDR3 comprises 15 residues. The CDR3 region has the DNA TGTGCCAGCAGTTTCTCCCTAGCGGATACCTACGAGCAGTACTTC. This sequence encodes CASSFSLADTYEQYF.

This clonotype was counted only a few times. Given a much more abundant clone one base away, this may be a read error. This chain links TRBV2 with TRBJ2-3, with 8 positions matching TRBD2. There are 15 residues in the CDR3. The J segment lost 3 bases and the V segment lost 7 bases, leaving 9 bases of the junction unmatched. Germline V CDR1 and CDR2: SNHLY, FYNNEI. The CDR3 is CASKGSGSWTDTQYF. DNA of the CDR3: TGTGCCAGCAAGGGAAGCGGGAGTTGGACAGATACGCAGTATTTT.

This clonotype was detected only a few times. It may be a read error: a sequence one base away is much more abundant. The chain joins TRBV28 to TRBJ1-1; a possible D gene is TRBD1 (5 bases). CDR1 is MDHEN, CDR2 SYDVKM, per germline. This CDR3 region has 13 residues. CDR3 residues: CTSRVRGNTEAFF. CDR3 nucleotides: TGTACCAGCAGGGTCCGGGGGAACACTGAAGCTTTCTTT.

There are many counts of this clonotype. At one boundary the junction diverges from the germline segment, which might be a read error. The V and J genes are TRBV7-7 and TRBJ2-5; 8 bases fit TRBD2. Germline values: CDR1 SSHAT, CDR2 FNYEAQ (reference sequence). CDR3 length equals 14 residues. CDR3 nucleotides: TGTGCTAGCAGCTTAGTGGCGGGAGGAGAGACCCAGTACTTC. This sequence encodes CASSLVAGGETQYF.

This clonotype was seen repeatedly, ten times or more. V usage is TRBV9 and J usage is TRBJ2-7; a possible D gene is TRBD2 (6 bases). CDR3 length: 13 residues. Germline-derived CDR1 and CDR2 are SGDLS and YYNGEE. Trimming removed 2 bases at V and 3 bases at J, with 9 bases between. In nucleotides, the CDR3 is TGTGCCAGCAGCGTTAGCGGTGACTACGAGCAGTACTTC. Its translation is CASSVSGDYEQYF.

In the case of this clonotype: This likely stems from a read error, as it lies one base from a far larger clone. V is TRBV6-9 and J is TRBJ2-1; TRBD2 agrees at 13 bases. The DNA end favors TRBJ2-5, so the J call may be wrong. Germline values: CDR1 MNHGY, CDR2 SVAAGI. The CDR3 length is 18 residues. CDR3 nucleotides: TGTGCCAGCAGTTGCGGGGGACTAGCGGGATTCTCCCAAGAGACCCAGTACTTC. It is translated as CASSCGGLAGFSQETQYF.

This clonotype was observed at least ten times. This rearrangement joins TRBV19 to TRBJ2-1; D gene uncertain. Germline CDR1 and CDR2: LNHDA and SQIVND (reference sequence). The CDR3 totals 13 residues. Trimming cost V 3 bases and J 4 bases, with 7 bases left between them. The CDR3 DNA is TGTGCCAGTAGTATGGCTATGTACAATGAGCAGTTCTTC. This translates into CASSMAMYNEQFF. Filled out from reference TRBV19 and TRBJ2-1, the complete variable domain reads DGGITQSPKYLFRKEGQNVTLSCEQNLNHDAMYWYRQDPGQGLRLIYYSQIVNDFQKGDIAEGYSVSREKKESFPLTVTSAQKNPTAFYLCASSMAMYNEQFFGPGTRLTVL.

This clonotype was found a few times. This rearrangement joins TRBV6-5 to TRBJ2-3; 12 bases fit TRBD2. This CDR3 spans 13 amino acids. Germline lookup yields CDR1 MNHEY and CDR2 SVGAGI. Germline trimming cut 2 bases from V and 11 bases from J; bases unmatched to any gene: 2. CDR3 residues: CASSYPGLAGQYF. CDR3 nucleotides: TGTGCCAGCAGTTACCCGGGACTAGCGGGGCAGTATTTT.

The chain links TRBV7-9 to TRBJ2-3; TRBD2 aligns across 7 bases. This CDR3 has 15 amino acids. Trimming removed 3 bases from V and 2 bases from J; junction bases left unmatched: 5. Germline V gives CDR1 SEHNR, CDR2 FQNEAQ (reference sequence). The CDR3 bases are TGTGCCAGCAGCTTGGGGGACTACTTCACAGATACGCAGTATTTT. Its translation: CASSLGDYFTDTQYF. The variable domain in full, with the rest retrieved from reference TRBV7-9 and TRBJ2-3, is DTGVSQNPRHKITKRGQNVTFRCDPISEHNRLYWYRQTLGQGPEFLTYFQNEAQLEKSRLLSDRFSAERPKGSFSTLEIQRTEQGDSAMYLCASSLGDYFTDTQYFGPGTRLTVL.

The chain joins TRBV7-2 to TRBJ2-1, with TRBD2 matching over 9 bases. Trimming took 1 base from V and 0 from J; bases not matched to a gene: 16. The CDR3 covers 21 residues. Germline V gene sequence: CDR1 SGHTA, CDR2 FQGNSA. The DNA of the CDR3 is TGTGCCAGCAGCTTAGACCTCTGGGCGGCGGGAGGGCCGAGCTCCTACAATGAGCAGTTCTTC. This translates into CASSLDLWAAGGPSSYNEQFF. Full variable domain (outside the CDR3, taken from reference TRBV7-2 and TRBJ2-1): GAGVSQSPSNKVTEKGKDVELRCDPISGHTALYWYRQSLGQGLEFLIYFQGNSAPDKSGLPSDRFSAERTGGSVSTLTIQRTQQEDSAVYLCASSLDLWAAGGPSSYNEQFFGPGTRLTVL.

In its sample, this clonotype was seen many times. A read error may produce the germline difference seen at one junction end. The rearrangement uses TRBV6-5 and TRBJ2-7, with D maybe TRBD2 (5 bases). The germline gives CDR1 MNHEY, CDR2 SVGAGI. This CDR3 is built from 11 residues. CDR3 bases: TGTGCCAGCGGTTACGGGAACGAGCAGTACTTC. Translation gives CASGYGNEQYF.

V usage is TRBV28 and J usage is TRBJ2-2, with D possibly TRBD1 on 6 matching bases. V was clipped by 7 bases and J by 0 bases, with 12 bases between them. The CDR3 has 15 residues. Germline V CDR1 and CDR2: MDHEN, SYDVKM. DNA of the CDR3: TGTGCCAGCACGTTGGGACAAGCGAACACCGGGGAGCTGTTTTTT. Translating gives CASTLGQANTGELFF.

This clonotype came up many times. V is TRBV15 and J is TRBJ1-5; D is unresolved. V was trimmed by 0 bases and J by 7 bases, leaving 13 bases between them. CDR3 length: 15 residues. Germline values: CDR1 LNHNV, CDR2 YYDKDF (reference sequence). This chain's CDR3 is CATSRDRTRGQPQHF. For the CDR3, the DNA is TGTGCCACCAGCAGAGATAGGACGCGCGGCCAGCCCCAGCATTTT.

On this clonotype: This is likely an artifact of a read error, given a far larger clone one base away. The chain employs TRBV9 and TRBJ2-1, with 7 bases matching TRBD2. V lost 0 bases, J lost 10 bases, and 7 bases stayed unmatched. Per germline, CDR1 SGDLS and CDR2 YYNGEE. This CDR3 has 14 amino acids. CDR3 coding DNA: TGTGCCAGCAGCGTAGATTACCGGGGGGACGAGCAGTTCTTC. It codes for CASSVDYRGDEQFF. Full variable domain (missing parts from reference TRBV9 and TRBJ2-1): DSGVTQTPKHLITATGQRVTLRCSPRSGDLSVYWYQQSLDQGLQFLIQYYNGEERAKGNILERFSAQQFPDLHSELNLSSLELGDSALYFCASSVDYRGDEQFFGPGTRLTVL.

The rearrangement joins TRBV11-1 to TRBJ1-1, with D possibly TRBD1 on 6 matching bases. Trimming left V 0 bases short and J 4 bases short, with 12 bases between. The CDR3 consists of 15 residues. From germline, CDR1 is SGHAT and CDR2 FQDESV (reference sequence). The CDR3 reads CASSLAQGSTTEAFF. CDR3 in DNA: TGTGCCAGCAGCTTAGCGCAGGGGTCTACCACTGAAGCTTTCTTT.

Regarding this clonotype: A much larger clonotype is one base distant, so this may be a read error. This rearrangement joins TRBV12-3 or TRBV12-4 to TRBJ1-5; TRBD1 agrees at 8 bases. The CDR3 has 15 amino acids. The J segment lost 3 bases and the V segment lost 6 bases, leaving 7 bases of the junction unmatched. The CDR3 here is CASSPRTGFNQPQHF. DNA for the CDR3: TGTGCCAGCAGCCCGAGGACAGGGTTCAATCAGCCCCAGCATTTT.

The chain joins TRBV4-2 to TRBJ2-2, with 9 bases that match TRBD2. The CDR3 runs 17 residues. Germline trimming cut 3 bases from V and 2 bases from J; bases unmatched to any gene: 7. Germline V gene lookup returns CDR1 LGHNA and CDR2 YNFKEQ. The CDR3 sequence is CASSHPTSGVNTGELFF. The CDR3, as DNA: TGTGCCAGCAGCCACCCGACTAGCGGAGTCAACACCGGGGAGCTGTTTTTT.

Comment on this clonotype: A read error likely explains this, since a far larger clone differs by one base. This sequence joins TRBV2 and TRBJ2-7; TRBD2 matches at 9 bases. The V gene's germline CDR1 is SNHLY and CDR2 FYNNEI. Trimming cost V 6 bases and J 7 bases; bases outside gene matches: 13. The CDR3 covers 15 residues. CDR3: CASRVSGSSYNEQYF. The CDR3 DNA reads TGTGCCAGCAGAGTTAGCGGGAGCTCCTACAATGAGCAGTACTTC.

A note on this clonotype: A much bigger clone sits one base away, suggesting this may be a read error. J is TRBJ2-2 and V is TRBV7-9; TRBD1 or TRBD2 may be the D gene (5 bases each). Per germline, CDR1 SEHNR and CDR2 FQNEAQ (reference sequence). The CDR3 runs 17 residues. The CDR3, as DNA: TGTGCCAGCAGCTTATCGGGGCGAACCGCGAACACCGGGGAGCTGTTATTT. This sequence encodes CASSLSGRTANTGELLF.